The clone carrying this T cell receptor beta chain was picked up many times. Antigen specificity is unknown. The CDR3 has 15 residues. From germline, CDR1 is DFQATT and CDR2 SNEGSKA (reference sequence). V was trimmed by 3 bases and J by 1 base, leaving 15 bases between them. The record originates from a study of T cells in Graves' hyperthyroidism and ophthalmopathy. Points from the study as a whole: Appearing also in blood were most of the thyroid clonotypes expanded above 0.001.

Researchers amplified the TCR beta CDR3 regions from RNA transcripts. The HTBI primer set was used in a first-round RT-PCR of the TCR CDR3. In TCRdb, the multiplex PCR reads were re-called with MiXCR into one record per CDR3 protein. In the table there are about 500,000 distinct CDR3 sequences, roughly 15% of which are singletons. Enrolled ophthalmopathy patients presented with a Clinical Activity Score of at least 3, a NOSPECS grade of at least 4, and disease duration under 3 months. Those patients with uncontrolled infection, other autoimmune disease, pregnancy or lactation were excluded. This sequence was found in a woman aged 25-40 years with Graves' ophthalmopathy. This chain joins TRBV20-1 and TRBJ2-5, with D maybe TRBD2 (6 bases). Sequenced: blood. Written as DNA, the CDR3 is TGCAGTGCTAGTAGTAGTGTCGGGGGCCAAGAGACCCAGTACTTC. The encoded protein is CSASSSVGGQETQYF.